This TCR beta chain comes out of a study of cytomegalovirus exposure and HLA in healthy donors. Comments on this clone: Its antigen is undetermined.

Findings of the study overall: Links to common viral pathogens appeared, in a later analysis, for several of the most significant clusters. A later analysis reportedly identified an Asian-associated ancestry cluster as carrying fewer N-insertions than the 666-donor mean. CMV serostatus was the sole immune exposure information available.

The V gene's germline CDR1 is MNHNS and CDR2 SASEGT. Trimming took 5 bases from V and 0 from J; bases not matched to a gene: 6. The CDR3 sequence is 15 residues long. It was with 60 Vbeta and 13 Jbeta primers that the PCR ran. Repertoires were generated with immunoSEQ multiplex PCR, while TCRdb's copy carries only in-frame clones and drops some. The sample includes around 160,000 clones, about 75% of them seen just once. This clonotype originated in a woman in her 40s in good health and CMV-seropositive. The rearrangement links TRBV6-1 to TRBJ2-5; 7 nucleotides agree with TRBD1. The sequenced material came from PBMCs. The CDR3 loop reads CASSLGRGYQETQYF. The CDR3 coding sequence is TGTGCCAGCAGTTTGGGCAGGGGGTACCAAGAGACCCAGTACTTC.